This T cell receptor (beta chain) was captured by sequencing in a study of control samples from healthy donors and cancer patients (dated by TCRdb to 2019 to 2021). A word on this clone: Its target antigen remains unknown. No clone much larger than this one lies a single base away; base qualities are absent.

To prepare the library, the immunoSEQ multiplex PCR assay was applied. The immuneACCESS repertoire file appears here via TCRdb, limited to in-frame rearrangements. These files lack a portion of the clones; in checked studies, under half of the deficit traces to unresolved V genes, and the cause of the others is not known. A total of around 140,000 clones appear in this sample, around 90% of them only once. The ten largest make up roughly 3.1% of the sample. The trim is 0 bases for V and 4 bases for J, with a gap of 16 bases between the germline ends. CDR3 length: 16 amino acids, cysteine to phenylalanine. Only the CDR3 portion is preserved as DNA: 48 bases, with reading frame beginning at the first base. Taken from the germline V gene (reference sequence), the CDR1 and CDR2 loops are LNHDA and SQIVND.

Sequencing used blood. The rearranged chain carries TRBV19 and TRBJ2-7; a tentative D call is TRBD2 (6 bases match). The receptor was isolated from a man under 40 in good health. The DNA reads TGTGCCAGTAGTATAGATTGGCGGGGCGTTGCGTACGAGCAGTACTTC. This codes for CASSIDWRGVAYEQYF.